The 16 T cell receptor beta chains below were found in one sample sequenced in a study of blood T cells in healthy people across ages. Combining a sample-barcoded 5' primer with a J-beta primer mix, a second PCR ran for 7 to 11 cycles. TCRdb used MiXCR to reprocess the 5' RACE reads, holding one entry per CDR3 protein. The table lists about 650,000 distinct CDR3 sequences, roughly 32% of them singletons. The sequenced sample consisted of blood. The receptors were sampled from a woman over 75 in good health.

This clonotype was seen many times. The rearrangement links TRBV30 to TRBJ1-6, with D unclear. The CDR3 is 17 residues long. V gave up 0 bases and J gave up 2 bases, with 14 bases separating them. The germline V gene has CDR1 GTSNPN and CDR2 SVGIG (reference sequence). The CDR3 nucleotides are TGTGCCTGGAGTGTAAGGTCCCGCGGAGCCTATAATTCACCCCTCCACTTT. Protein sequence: CAWSVRSRGAYNSPLHF.

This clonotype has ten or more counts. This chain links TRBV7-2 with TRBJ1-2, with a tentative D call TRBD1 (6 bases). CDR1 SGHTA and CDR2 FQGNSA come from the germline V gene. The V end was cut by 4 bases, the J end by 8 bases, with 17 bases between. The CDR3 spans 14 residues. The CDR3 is CASSSQQGLWGYTF. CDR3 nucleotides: TGTGCCAGCAGCTCTCAACAGGGCTTGTGGGGCTACACCTTC.

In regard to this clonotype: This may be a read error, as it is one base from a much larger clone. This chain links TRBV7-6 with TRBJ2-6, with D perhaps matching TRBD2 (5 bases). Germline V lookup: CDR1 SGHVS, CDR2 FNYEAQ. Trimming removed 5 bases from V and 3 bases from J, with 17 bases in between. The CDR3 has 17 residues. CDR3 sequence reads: CASSLTRVAGGANVLTF. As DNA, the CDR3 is TGTGCCAGCAGCCTGACACGGGTTGCGGGTGGGGCCAACGTCCTGACTTTC. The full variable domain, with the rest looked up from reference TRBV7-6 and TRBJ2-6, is GAGVSQSPRYKVTKRGQDVALRCDPISGHVSLYWYRQALGQGPEFLTYFNYEAQQDKSGLPNDRFSAERPEGSISTLTIQRTEQRDSAMYRCASSLTRVAGGANVLTFGAGSRLTVL.

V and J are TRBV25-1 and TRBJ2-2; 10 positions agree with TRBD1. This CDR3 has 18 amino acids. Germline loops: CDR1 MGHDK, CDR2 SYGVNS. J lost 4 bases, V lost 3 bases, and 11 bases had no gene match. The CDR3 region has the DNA TGTGCCAGCAGTGAGTGGGTCAGACAGGGGGCTGGCACCGGGGAGCTGTTTTTT. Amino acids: CASSEWVRQGAGTGELFF.

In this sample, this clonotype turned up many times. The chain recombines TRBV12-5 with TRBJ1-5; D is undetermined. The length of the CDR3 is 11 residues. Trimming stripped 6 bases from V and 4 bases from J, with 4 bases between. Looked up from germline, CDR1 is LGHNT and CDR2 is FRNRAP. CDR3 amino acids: CASGLNQPQHF. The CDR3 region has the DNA TGTGCTAGTGGCCTAAATCAGCCCCAGCATTTT.

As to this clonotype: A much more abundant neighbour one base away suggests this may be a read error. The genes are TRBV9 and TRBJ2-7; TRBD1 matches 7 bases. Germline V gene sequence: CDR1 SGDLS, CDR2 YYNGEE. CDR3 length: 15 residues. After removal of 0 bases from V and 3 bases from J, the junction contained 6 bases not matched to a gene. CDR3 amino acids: CASSVETGLCYEQYF. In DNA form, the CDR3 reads TGTGCCAGCAGCGTAGAGACAGGGCTGTGCTACGAGCAGTACTTC.

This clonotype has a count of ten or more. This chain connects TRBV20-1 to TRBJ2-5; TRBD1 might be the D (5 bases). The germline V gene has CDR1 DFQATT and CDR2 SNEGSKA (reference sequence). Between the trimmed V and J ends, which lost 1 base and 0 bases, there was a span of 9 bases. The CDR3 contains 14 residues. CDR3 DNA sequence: TGCAGTGCTAGAGTGGTACAGGACCAAGAGACCCAGTACTTC. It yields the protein CSARVVQDQETQYF.

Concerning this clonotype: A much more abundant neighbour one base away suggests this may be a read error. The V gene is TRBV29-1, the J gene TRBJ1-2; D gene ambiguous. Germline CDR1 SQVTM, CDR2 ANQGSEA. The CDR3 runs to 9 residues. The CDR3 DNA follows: TGCAGCGACTCAAGAGGCTACGCCTTC. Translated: CSDSRGYAF.

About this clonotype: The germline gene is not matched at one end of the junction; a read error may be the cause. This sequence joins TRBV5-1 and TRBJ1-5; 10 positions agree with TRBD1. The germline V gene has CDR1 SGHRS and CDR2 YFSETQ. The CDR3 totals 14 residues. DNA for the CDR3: TGCGCCAGCAGAGGCGGGACAGGGGATCAGCCCCGGCATTTT. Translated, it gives CASRGGTGDQPRHF.

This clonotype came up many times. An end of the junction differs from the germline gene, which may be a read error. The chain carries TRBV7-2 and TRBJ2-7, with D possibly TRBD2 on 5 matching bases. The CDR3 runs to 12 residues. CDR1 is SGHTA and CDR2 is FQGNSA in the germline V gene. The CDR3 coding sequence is TGTGCCAGCAGTTTAGCCGGAGGCGAGCAGTACTTC. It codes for CASSLAGGEQYF.

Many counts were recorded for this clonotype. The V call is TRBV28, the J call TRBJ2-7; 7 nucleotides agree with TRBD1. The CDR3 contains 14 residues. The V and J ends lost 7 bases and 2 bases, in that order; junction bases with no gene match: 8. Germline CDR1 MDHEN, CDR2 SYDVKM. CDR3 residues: CASTLTGIPYEQYF. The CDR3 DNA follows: TGTGCCAGCACCCTGACAGGGATTCCCTACGAGCAGTACTTC.

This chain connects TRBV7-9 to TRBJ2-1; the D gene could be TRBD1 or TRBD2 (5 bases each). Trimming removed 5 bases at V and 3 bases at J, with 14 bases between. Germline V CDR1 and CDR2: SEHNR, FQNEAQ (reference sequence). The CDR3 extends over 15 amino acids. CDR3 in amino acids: CASSRGSPDYNEQFF. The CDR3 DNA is TGTGCCAGCAGCCGGGGCAGTCCCGACTACAATGAGCAGTTCTTC.

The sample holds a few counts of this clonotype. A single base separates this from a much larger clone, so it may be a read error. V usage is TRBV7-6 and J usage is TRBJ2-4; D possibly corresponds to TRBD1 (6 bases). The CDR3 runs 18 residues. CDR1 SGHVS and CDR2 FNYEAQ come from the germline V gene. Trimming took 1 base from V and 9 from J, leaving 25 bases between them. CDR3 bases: TGTGCCAGCAGCTTAGAATTCGCACATTCTAGCCAGGGGACCATTCAGTACTTC. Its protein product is CASSLEFAHSSQGTIQYF.

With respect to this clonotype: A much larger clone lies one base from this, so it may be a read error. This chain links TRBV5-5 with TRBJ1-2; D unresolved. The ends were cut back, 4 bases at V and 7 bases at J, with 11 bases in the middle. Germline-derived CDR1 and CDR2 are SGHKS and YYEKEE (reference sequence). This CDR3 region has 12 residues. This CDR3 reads CASSPDCIGYTF. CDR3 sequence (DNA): TGTGCCAGCAGCCCTGATTGCATTGGCTACACCTTC.

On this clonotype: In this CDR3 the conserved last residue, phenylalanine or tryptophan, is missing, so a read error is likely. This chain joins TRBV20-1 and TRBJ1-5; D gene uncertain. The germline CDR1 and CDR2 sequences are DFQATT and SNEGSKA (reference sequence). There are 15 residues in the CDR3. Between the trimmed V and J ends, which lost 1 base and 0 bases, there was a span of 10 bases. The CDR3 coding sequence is TGCAGTGCTAGAGTTCCCAGGATTAGCAATCAGCCCCAGCATTCT. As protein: CSARVPRISNQPQHS.

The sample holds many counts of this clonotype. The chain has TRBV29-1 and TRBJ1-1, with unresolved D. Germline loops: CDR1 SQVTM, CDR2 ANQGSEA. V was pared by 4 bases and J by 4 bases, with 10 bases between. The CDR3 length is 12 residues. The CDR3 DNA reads TGCAGCGTTGGTACCTCCGTCACTGAAGCTTTCTTT. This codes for CSVGTSVTEAFF.